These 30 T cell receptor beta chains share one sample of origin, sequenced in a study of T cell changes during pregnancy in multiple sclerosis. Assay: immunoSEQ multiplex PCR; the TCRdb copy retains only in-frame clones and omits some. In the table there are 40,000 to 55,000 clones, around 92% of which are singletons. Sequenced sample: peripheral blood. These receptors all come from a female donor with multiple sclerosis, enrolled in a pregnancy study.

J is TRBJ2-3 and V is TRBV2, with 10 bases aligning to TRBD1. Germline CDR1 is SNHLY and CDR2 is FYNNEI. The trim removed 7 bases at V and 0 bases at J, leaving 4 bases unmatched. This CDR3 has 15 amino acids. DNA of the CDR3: TGTGCCAGCACGGGACAGGGGTTGAGCACAGATACGCAGTATTTT. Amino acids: CASTGQGLSTDTQYF. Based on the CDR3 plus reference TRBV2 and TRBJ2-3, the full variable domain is EPEVTQTPSHQVTQMGQEVILRCVPISNHLYFYWYRQILGQKVEFLVSFYNNEISEKSEIFDDQFSVERPDGSNFTLKIRSTKLEDSAMYFCASTGQGLSTDTQYFGPGTRLTVL.

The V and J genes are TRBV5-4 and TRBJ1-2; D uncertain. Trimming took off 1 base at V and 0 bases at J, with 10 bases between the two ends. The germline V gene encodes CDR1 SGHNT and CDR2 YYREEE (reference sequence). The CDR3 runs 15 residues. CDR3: CASSLWGSPNYGYTF. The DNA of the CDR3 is TGTGCCAGCAGCTTGTGGGGTAGCCCTAACTATGGCTACACCTTC.

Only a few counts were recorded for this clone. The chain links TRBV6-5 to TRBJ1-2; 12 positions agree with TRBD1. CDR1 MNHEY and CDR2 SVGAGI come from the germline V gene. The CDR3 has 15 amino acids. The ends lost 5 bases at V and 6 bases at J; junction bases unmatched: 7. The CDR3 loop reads CASSGWGQGAHGYTF. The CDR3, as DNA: TGTGCCAGCAGTGGATGGGGACAGGGGGCCCATGGCTACACCTTC.

CDR3 sequence: CASSEGKFPGNTIYF. The CDR3 region has the DNA TGTGCCAGCAGTGAAGGGAAGTTCCCTGGAAACACCATATATTTT. The J gene is TRBJ1-3, the V gene TRBV6-1; D is unclear. Germline lookup yields CDR1 MNHNS and CDR2 SASEGT. CDR3 length: 15 amino acids. V was clipped by 1 base and J by 2 bases, with 9 bases between them.

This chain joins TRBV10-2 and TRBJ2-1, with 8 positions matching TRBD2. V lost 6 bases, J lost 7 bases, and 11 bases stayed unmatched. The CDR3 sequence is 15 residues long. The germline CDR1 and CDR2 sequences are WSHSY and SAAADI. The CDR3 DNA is TGCGCCAGCAGCCTAAGCGGGAGTTGGGATAATGAGCAGTTCTTC. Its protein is CASSLSGSWDNEQFF.

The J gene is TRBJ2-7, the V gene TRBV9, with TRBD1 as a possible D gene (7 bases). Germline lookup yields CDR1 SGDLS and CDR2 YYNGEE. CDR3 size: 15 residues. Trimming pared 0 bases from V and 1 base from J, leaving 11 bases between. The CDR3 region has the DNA TGTGCCAGCAGCGTAGAGGCAGGGGGGTCCTACGAGCAGTACTTC. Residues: CASSVEAGGSYEQYF.

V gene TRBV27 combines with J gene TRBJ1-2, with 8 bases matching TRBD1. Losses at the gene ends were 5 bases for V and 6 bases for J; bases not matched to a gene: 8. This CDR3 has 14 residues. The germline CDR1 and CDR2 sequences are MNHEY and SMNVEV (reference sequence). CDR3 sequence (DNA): TGTGCCAGCAGTGAGCGGACAGGGTGGGATGGCTACACCTTC. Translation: CASSERTGWDGYTF.

CDR3 sequence reads: CASSQGYNYGYTF. CDR3 DNA: TGTGCCAGCAGCCAAGGATATAACTATGGCTACACCTTC. V gene TRBV11-2 combines with J gene TRBJ1-2; D remains ambiguous. Germline CDR1 and CDR2: SGHAT and FQNNGV. V gave up 5 bases and J gave up 1 base, with 8 bases separating them. The CDR3 extends over 13 amino acids. The variable domain in full, completed from reference TRBV11-2 and TRBJ1-2, reads EAGVAQSPRYKIIEKRQSVAFWCNPISGHATLYWYQQILGQGPKLLIQFQNNGVVDDSQLPKDRFSAERLKGVDSTLKIQPAKLEDSAVYLCASSQGYNYGYTFGSGTRLTVV.

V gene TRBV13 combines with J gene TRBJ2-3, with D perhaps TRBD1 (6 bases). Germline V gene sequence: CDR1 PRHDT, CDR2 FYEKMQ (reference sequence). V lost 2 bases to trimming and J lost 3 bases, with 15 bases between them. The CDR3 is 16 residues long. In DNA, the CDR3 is TGTGCCAGCAGCTTATTAAGGGGGTTGGTAACAGATACGCAGTATTTT. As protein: CASSLLRGLVTDTQYF. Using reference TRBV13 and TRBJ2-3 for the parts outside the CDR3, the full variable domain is AAGVIQSPRHLIKEKRETATLKCYPIPRHDTVYWYQQGPGQDPQFLISFYEKMQSDKGSIPDRFSAQQFSDYHSELNMSSLELGDSALYFCASSLLRGLVTDTQYFGPGTRLTVL.

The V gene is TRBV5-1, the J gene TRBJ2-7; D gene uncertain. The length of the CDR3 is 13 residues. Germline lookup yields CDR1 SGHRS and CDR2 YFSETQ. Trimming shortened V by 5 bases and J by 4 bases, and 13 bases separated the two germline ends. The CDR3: CASRGSGRYEQYF. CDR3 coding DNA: TGCGCCAGCAGGGGGTCAGGACGATACGAGCAGTACTTC.

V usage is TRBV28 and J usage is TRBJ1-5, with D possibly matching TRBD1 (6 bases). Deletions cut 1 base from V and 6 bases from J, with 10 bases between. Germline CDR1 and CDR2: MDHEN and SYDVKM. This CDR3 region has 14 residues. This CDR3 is CASSLSGDSQPQHF. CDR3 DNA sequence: TGTGCCAGCAGTTTATCAGGGGATAGTCAGCCCCAGCATTTT.

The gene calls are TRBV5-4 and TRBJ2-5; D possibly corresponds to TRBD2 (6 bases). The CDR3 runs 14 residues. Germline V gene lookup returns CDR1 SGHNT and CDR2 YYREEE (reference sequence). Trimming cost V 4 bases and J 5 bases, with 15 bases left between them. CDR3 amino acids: CASSPGLSSETQYF. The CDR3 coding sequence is TGTGCCAGCAGCCCGGGACTGTCAAGTGAGACCCAGTACTTC.

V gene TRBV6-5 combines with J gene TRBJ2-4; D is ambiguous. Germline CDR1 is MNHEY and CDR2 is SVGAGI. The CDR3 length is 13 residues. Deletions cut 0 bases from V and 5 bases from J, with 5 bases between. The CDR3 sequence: CASSYSRENIQYF. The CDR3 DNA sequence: TGTGCCAGCAGTTACTCCCGTGAAAACATTCAGTACTTC.

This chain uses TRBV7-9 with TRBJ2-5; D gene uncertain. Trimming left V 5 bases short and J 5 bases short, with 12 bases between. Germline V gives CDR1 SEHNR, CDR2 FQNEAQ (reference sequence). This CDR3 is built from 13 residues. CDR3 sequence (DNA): TGTGCCAGCAGCGCGCCGAGCCGGGAGACCCAGTACTTC. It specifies CASSAPSRETQYF.

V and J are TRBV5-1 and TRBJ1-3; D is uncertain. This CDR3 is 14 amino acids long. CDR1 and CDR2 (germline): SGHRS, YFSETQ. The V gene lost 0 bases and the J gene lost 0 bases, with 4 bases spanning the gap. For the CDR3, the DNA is TGCGCCAGCAGCTTGGGTAGCTCTGGAAACACCATATATTTT. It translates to CASSLGSSGNTIYF.

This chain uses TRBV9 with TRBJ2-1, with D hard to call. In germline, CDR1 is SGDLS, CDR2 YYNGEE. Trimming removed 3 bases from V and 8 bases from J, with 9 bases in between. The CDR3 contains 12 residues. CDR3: CASSGGFDEQFF. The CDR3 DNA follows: TGTGCCAGCAGCGGCGGCTTCGATGAGCAGTTCTTC.

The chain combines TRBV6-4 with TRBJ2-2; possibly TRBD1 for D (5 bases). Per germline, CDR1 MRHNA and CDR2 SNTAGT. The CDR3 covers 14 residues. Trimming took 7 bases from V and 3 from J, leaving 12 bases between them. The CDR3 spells CASKGTQDTGELFF. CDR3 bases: TGTGCCAGCAAGGGAACACAGGACACCGGGGAGCTGTTTTTT.

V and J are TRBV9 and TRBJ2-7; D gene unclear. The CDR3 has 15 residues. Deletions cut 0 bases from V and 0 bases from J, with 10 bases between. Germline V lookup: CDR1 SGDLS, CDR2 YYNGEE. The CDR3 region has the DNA TGTGCCAGCAGCGTAGTGCCCAGATACTCCTACGAGCAGTACTTC. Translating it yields CASSVVPRYSYEQYF.

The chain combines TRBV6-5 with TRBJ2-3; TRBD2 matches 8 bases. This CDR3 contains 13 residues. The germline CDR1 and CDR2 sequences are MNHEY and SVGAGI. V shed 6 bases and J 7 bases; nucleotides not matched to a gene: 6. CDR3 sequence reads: CASSQTSENTQYF. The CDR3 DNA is TGTGCCAGCAGCCAGACTAGCGAGAATACGCAGTATTTT.

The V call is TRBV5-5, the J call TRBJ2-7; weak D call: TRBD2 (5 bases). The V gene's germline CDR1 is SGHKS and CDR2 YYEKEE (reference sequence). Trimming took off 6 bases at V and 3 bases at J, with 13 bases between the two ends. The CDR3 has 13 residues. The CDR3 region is CASNLGSGYEQYF. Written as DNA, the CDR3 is TGTGCCAGCAACCTGGGGAGCGGCTACGAGCAGTACTTC.

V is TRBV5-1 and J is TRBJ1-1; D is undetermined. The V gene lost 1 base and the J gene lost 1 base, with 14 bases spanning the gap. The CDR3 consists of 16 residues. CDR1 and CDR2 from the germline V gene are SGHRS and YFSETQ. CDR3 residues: CASSLIAATRNTEAFF. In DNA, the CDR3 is TGCGCCAGCAGCTTGATAGCGGCGACAAGGAACACTGAAGCTTTCTTT.

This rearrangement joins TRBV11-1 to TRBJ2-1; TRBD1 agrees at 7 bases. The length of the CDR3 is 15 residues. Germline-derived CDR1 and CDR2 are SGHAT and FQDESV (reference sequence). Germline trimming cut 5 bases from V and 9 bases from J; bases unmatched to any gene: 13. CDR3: CASSPRGGEPLEQFF. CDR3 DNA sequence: TGTGCCAGCAGCCCGAGAGGGGGCGAACCCCTTGAGCAGTTCTTC.

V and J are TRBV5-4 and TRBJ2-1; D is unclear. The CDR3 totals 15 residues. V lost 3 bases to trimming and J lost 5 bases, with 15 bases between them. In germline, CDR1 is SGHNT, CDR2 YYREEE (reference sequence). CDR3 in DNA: TGTGCCAGCAGCTCCGCCCTAACCTGGGACAATGAGCAGTTCTTC. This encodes CASSSALTWDNEQFF.

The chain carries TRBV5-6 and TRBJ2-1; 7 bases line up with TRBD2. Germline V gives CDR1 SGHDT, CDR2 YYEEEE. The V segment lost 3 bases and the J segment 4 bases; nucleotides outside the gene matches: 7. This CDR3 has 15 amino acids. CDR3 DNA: TGTGCCAGCAGCTCAATAGCGGGTTTGTACAATGAGCAGTTCTTC. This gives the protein CASSSIAGLYNEQFF.

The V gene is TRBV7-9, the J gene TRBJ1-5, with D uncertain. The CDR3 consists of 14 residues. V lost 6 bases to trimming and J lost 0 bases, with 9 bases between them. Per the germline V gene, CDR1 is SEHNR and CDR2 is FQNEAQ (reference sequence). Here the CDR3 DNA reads TGTGCCAGCAGACGGAGCGATAGCAATCAGCCCCAGCATTTT. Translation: CASRRSDSNQPQHF.

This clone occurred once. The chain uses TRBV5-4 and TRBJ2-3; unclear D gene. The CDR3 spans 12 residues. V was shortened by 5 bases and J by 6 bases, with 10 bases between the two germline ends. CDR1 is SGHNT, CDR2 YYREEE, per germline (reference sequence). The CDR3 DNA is TGTGCCAGCAGTTGGGGAATGGATACGCAGTATTTT. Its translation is CASSWGMDTQYF.

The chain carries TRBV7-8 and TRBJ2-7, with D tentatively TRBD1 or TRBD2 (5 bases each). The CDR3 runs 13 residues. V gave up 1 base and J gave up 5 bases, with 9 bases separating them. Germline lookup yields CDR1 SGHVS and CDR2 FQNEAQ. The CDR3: CASSLGREHEQYF. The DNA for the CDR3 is TGTGCCAGCAGCTTAGGCAGGGAGCACGAGCAGTACTTC. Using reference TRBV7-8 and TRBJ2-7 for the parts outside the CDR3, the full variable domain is GAGVSQSPRYKVAKRGQDVALRCDPISGHVSLFWYQQALGQGPEFLTYFQNEAQLDKSGLPSDRFFAERPEGSVSTLKIQRTQQEDSAVYLCASSLGREHEQYFGPGTRLTVT.

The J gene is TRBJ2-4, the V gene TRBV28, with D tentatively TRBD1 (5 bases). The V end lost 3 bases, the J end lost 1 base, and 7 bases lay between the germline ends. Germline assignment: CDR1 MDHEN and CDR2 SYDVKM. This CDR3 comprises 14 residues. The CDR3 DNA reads TGTGCCAGCAGTTTGCCAGGGGCCAAAAACATTCAGTACTTC. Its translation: CASSLPGAKNIQYF.

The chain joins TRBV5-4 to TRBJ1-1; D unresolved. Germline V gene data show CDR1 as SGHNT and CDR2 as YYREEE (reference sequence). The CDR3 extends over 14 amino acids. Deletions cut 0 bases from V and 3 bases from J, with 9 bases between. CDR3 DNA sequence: TGTGCCAGCAGCTTGGATCCTCTGGACACTGAAGCTTTCTTT. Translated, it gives CASSLDPLDTEAFF.

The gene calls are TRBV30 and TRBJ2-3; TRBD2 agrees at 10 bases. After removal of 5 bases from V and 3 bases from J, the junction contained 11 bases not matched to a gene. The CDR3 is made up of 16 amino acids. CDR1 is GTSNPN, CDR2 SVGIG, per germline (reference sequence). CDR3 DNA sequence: TGTGCCTGGGGGGGCTCCCGGACTAGCGGTACAGATACGCAGTATTTT. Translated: CAWGGSRTSGTDTQYF.